This T cell receptor (beta chain) was documented in a study of blood T cell repertoires in COVID-19. TCRdb's copy holds only in-frame clones and misses some; the assay was immunoSEQ multiplex PCR. The table has over 15,000 clones, about 91% seen once; the top ten hold around 13%. This CDR3 region has 14 residues. The V and J ends lost 3 bases and 1 base, in that order; junction bases with no gene match: 0. Germline V gives CDR1 MDHEN, CDR2 SYDVKM. The sequencing sample was made of peripheral blood. The V gene is TRBV28, the J gene TRBJ2-1; 7 nucleotides match TRBD1. This clonotype originated in a man in his 60s with active COVID-19. The CDR3 nucleotides read TGTGCCAGCAGTTTCAGGGGGTCCTACAATGAGCAGTTCTTC. Translating it yields CASSFRGSYNEQFF.